Below are 13 T cell receptor beta chains sequenced from a single sample in a study of regulatory T cells in long-lasting Graves disease (dated by TCRdb to the early 2020s). Taken with the paper, the label for time point translates to: newly diagnosed GD, antithyroid drugs for less than 3 months. RNA was extracted from PBMCs in TRIzol for both TCR sequencing and RNA sequencing. The library was generated by multiplex PCR. The instrument given in TCRdb is Illumina HiSeq 4000. To build TCR beta libraries, CDR3 regions were amplified by Arm-PCR using iRepertoire HTBI primers. TCRdb applied fastp at Q25 and MiXCR to the public reads, then kept only in-frame beta chains. A single entry per CDR3 protein holds the most common genes and DNA from its merged rows. The sample includes a few hundred thousand distinct CDR3 sequences, with under 20% observed a single time. Jointly, the top ten make up around 20% of the sample.

These records were also assigned to another study, of T cells in Graves' hyperthyroidism and ophthalmopathy.

This material consisted of peripheral blood mononuclear cells (PBMCs), taken at new diagnosis, from a patient treated with antithyroid drugs. The receptors derive from a woman aged 18-29 years with Graves disease. Donor details come from another sample of the same person, matched by shared clones.

There are many counts of this clonotype. The V gene is TRBV6-5, the J gene TRBJ2-1, with 7 bases fitting TRBD2. Germline values: CDR1 MNHEY, CDR2 SVGAGI. J was trimmed by 0 bases and V by 4 bases; bases with no gene match: 12. The CDR3 consists of 18 residues. The CDR3 nucleotides are TGTGCCAGCAGTTCGGGACTAACAGCGGGGAGCTCCTACAATGAGCAGTTCTTC. Translated, it gives CASSSGLTAGSSYNEQFF.

Points on this clonotype: This could be a read error, since a much larger clone is one nucleotide away. The chain is built from TRBV7-9 and TRBJ2-1, with D hard to call. CDR1 is SEHNR and CDR2 is FQNEAQ in the germline V gene (reference sequence). The CDR3 is made up of 15 amino acids. Trimming left V 8 bases short and J 1 base short, with 15 bases between. CDR3 sequence (DNA): TGTGCCAGCGGCCCCCAATCCAGTTCCTACAATGAGCAGTTCTTC. Residues: CASGPQSSSYNEQFF.

The chain is built from TRBV18 and TRBJ1-1, with D unresolved. V lost 0 bases, J lost 1 base, and 9 bases lay in between. From germline, CDR1 is KGHSH and CDR2 LQKENI. This CDR3 has 15 amino acids. CDR3 DNA: TGTGCCAGCTCACCACCTTCGGGAGGGAACACTGAAGCTTTCTTT. It encodes CASSPPSGGNTEAFF.

This clonotype showed up many times. The genes are TRBV12-5 and TRBJ2-5; TRBD2 is a possible D gene (6 bases). Germline V gene lookup returns CDR1 LGHNT and CDR2 FRNRAP. The CDR3 extends over 14 amino acids. V was trimmed by 7 bases and J by 1 base, leaving 13 bases between them. CDR3 region: CASAQSGLQETQYF. DNA of the CDR3: TGTGCTAGTGCCCAGTCGGGACTCCAAGAGACCCAGTACTTC.

This clonotype was counted ten times or more. The chain uses TRBV30 and TRBJ1-4; D is possibly TRBD1 (5 bases). CDR3 length: 15 residues. Trimming removed 4 bases from V and 3 bases from J, with 15 bases in between. The germline CDR1 and CDR2 sequences are GTSNPN and SVGIG (reference sequence). The CDR3 loop is CAWNDQGSPNEKLFF. In DNA form, the CDR3 reads TGTGCCTGGAATGACCAGGGATCTCCTAATGAAAAACTGTTTTTT.

Concerning this clonotype itself: Since a much larger clone is just one base distant, this may be a read error. The chain links TRBV20-1 to TRBJ2-2; the D is unclear. The germline gives CDR1 DFQATT, CDR2 SNEGSKA (reference sequence). The V and J ends lost 5 bases and 5 bases respectively, with 3 bases between them. The CDR3 runs 10 residues. CDR3 protein: CSAETGELFF. The CDR3 DNA follows: TGCAGTGCTGAGACCGGGGAGCTGTTTTTT.

Ten or more counts support this clonotype. This chain links TRBV11-2 with TRBJ2-2, with 9 positions matching TRBD2. Per the germline V gene, CDR1 is SGHAT and CDR2 is FQNNGV. The CDR3 is made up of 16 amino acids. V lost 4 bases and J lost 6; bases outside the gene matches: 9. The CDR3, as DNA: TGTGCCAGCAGCTGGCTATCCGGGACTAGCCCCGGGGAGCTGTTTTTT. This encodes CASSWLSGTSPGELFF.

This CDR3 reads CASSAWTGELFF. DNA of the CDR3: TGTGCCAGCAGTGCTTGGACCGGGGAGCTGTTTTTT. This chain uses TRBV6-1 with TRBJ2-2; D unclear. The V gene's germline CDR1 is MNHNS and CDR2 SASEGT. CDR3 length: 12 amino acids. With 4 bases removed from V and 5 bases from J, the gap between germline ends came to 5 bases.

This chain links TRBV27 with TRBJ2-1; TRBD1 might be the D (6 bases). Germline-derived CDR1 and CDR2 are MNHEY and SMNVEV (reference sequence). CDR3 length: 12 amino acids. Trimming took 5 bases from V and 15 from J, leaving 17 bases between them. The CDR3 protein is CASSPGVGGTFF. CDR3 nucleotides: TGTGCCAGCAGTCCAGGGGTAGGAGGAACGTTCTTC.

This clonotype was counted between two and nine times. The V and J genes are TRBV28 and TRBJ1-4; no definite D call. CDR3 length: 16 amino acids. The V end lost 5 bases, the J end lost 0 bases, and 13 bases lay between the germline ends. The germline CDR1 and CDR2 sequences are MDHEN and SYDVKM. The CDR3 DNA sequence: TGTGCCAGCAGTCAAATCTCATACCCAACTAATGAAAAACTGTTTTTT. Translation: CASSQISYPTNEKLFF.

This clonotype was counted a single time. The V call is TRBV12-3 or TRBV12-4, the J call TRBJ1-6; possibly TRBD1 for D (5 bases). This CDR3 contains 11 residues. Trimming left V 1 base short and J 14 bases short, with 6 bases between. The DNA for the CDR3 is TGTGCCAGCAGTTTAGGGGGGGCCCTCCACTTT. It translates to CASSLGGALHF.

The table lists this clonotype with many counts. The V call is TRBV28, the J call TRBJ2-3; 9 nucleotides line up with TRBD2. With V trimmed by 6 bases and J by 2 bases, 15 bases remained unmatched. CDR1 and CDR2 (germline): MDHEN, SYDVKM. There are 18 residues in the CDR3. The CDR3, as DNA: TGTGCCAGCAGCTCCGTTATGGAAGCGGGGGGACCCACAGATACGCAGTATTTT. It codes for CASSSVMEAGGPTDTQYF.

As regards this clonotype: A far bigger clonotype differs at one base, so this is likely a read error. CDR3 sequence (DNA): TGTGCCAGCAGCTTTAGCGGGGGGACTACAGATACGCAGCATTTT. This codes for CASSFSGGTTDTQHF. The chain uses TRBV7-2 and TRBJ2-3; D might be TRBD1 (5 bases). The J call may be in error: the DNA end matches TRBJ1-5 better. The CDR3 sequence is 15 residues long. CDR1 SGHTA and CDR2 FQGNSA come from the germline V gene.